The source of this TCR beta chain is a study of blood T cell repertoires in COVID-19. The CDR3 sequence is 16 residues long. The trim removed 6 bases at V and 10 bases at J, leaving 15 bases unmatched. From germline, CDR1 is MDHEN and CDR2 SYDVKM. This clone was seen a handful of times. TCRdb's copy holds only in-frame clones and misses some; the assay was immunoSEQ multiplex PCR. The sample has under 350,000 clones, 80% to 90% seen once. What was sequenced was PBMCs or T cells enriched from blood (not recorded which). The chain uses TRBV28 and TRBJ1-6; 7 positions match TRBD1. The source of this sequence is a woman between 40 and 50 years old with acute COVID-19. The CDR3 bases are TGTGCCAGCAGAATAGAGACAGGGACCGGGATGTCACCCCTCCACTTT. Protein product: CASRIETGTGMSPLHF.